The rows below give T cell receptor beta chains drawn from one sample of a study of T cell responses to AZD1222 COVID-19 vaccine. The assay was immunoSEQ multiplex PCR, and TCRdb's table has in-frame clones only and misses some. The sample consists of tens of thousands of clones, roughly 80% of them appearing once. This specimen consisted of peripheral blood, obtained 28 days after the second AZD1222 dose. These receptors were collected from an adult who received the AZD1222 COVID-19 vaccine. Each CDR3 is given with its conserved first and last residue. Each record gives: D gene, J gene, clone size, V gene, CDR3 protein, CDR3 DNA. The D gene is left open where the match is weak. A clone size is listed for some rows: how often the clone was seen (once, few, many), or a class if it is expanded.

>TRBD1|TRBJ1-1|.|TRBV12-3/TRBV12-4
CASGDRRDTEAFF
TGTGCCAGTGGGGACAGGCGAGATACTGAAGCTTTCTTT
>.|TRBJ2-6|.|TRBV5-4
CASSLGTTSSGANVLTF
TGTGCCAGCAGCTTGGGGACGACAAGCTCTGGGGCCAACGTCCTGACTTTC
>.|TRBJ2-3|few|TRBV5-1
CASSQDLTRTDTQYF
TGCGCCAGCAGTCAGGATTTGACCCGCACAGATACGCAGTATTTT
>.|TRBJ1-1|.|TRBV30
CAWRGQLNTEAFF
TGTGCCTGGAGAGGACAATTGAACACTGAAGCTTTCTTT
>.|TRBJ2-2|.|TRBV6-5
CASDRGNTGELFF
TGTGCCAGCGATAGGGGAAACACCGGGGAGCTGTTTTTT
>TRBD2|TRBJ2-7|.|TRBV7-2
CASSLTSGEYEQYF
TGTGCCAGCAGCTTAACTAGCGGGGAGTACGAGCAGTACTTC
>.|TRBJ2-6|.|TRBV6-1
CASSDPEYFRGSGANVLTF
TGTGCCAGCAGTGACCCGGAGTATTTCAGGGGCTCTGGGGCCAACGTCCTGACTTTC
>.|TRBJ1-3|.|TRBV27
CASSTRTSSGNTIYF
TGTGCCAGCAGTACTCGTACAAGCTCTGGAAACACCATATATTTT
>.|TRBJ1-5|few|TRBV5-1
CASSLDGDYSNQPQHF
TGCGCCAGCAGCTTGGACGGGGACTATAGCAATCAGCCCCAGCATTTT
>TRBD2|TRBJ2-7|.|TRBV5-6
CASSSERGPTYEQYF
TGTGCCAGCAGCTCAGAGCGGGGGCCGACCTACGAGCAGTACTTC
>TRBD1|TRBJ1-1|.|TRBV9
CASRKGQMNTEAFF
TGTGCCAGCAGGAAGGGACAGATGAACACTGAAGCTTTCTTT
>TRBD1|TRBJ2-2|.|TRBV6-5
CASRGQGGGELFF
TGTGCCAGCCGAGGACAGGGGGGCGGGGAGCTGTTTTTT
>.|TRBJ1-6|.|TRBV6-5
CASSFDGNSPLHF
TGTGCCAGCAGTTTCGACGGGAATTCACCCCTCCACTTT
>TRBD2|TRBJ2-5|.|TRBV5-1
CASSIGTSVTQETQYF
TGCGCCAGCAGCATCGGGACTAGCGTAACCCAAGAGACCCAGTACTTC
>TRBD1|TRBJ2-7|few|TRBV2
CASSALTGGVYEQYF
TGTGCCAGCAGTGCACTGACAGGGGGCGTATACGAGCAGTACTTC
>.|TRBJ2-2|few|TRBV2
CASSAADLPGELFF
TGTGCCAGCAGTGCGGCAGACCTTCCCGGGGAGCTGTTTTTT
>.|TRBJ1-3|.|TRBV6-1
CASSEPGSPSGNTIYF
TGTGCCAGCAGTGAACCAGGGAGCCCTTCTGGAAACACCATATATTTT
>.|TRBJ2-1|few|TRBV4-1
CASSQAVTSYNEQFF
TGCGCCAGCAGCCAAGCGGTCACCTCCTACAATGAGCAGTTCTTC
>TRBD2|TRBJ2-5|.|TRBV4-1
CASSQRGGARDYTKETQYF
TGCGCCAGCAGCCAACGCGGGGGGGCGCGCGATTATACCAAAGAGACCCAGTACTTC
>.|TRBJ2-7|.|TRBV27
CASSFASGSIYEQYF
TGTGCCAGCAGTTTTGCCAGCGGTTCCATCTACGAGCAGTACTTC
>.|TRBJ1-1|.|TRBV12-5
CASGLNRPKNTEAFF
TGTGCTAGTGGTTTGAACAGGCCTAAGAACACTGAAGCTTTCTTT
>.|TRBJ1-2|.|TRBV2
CASSDFSLYGYTF
TGTGCCAGCAGTGACTTCAGTCTCTATGGCTACACCTTC
>TRBD1|TRBJ1-4|.|TRBV5-1
CASSLTGGGDLNEKLFF
TGCGCCAGCAGCTTGACAGGGGGAGGGGATTTGAATGAAAAACTGTTTTTT
>.|TRBJ1-1|.|TRBV7-9
CACQRTIGTEAFF
TGTGCCTGCCAGAGGACAATCGGGACTGAAGCTTTCTTT
>.|TRBJ2-3|.|TRBV3-1/TRBV3-2
CASSQMAGSGTDTQYF
TGTGCCAGCAGCCAAATGGCGGGGTCGGGCACAGATACGCAGTATTTT
>.|TRBJ2-7|.|TRBV10-3
CAISEGTGFFREQYF
TGTGCCATCAGTGAGGGCACAGGGTTCTTTCGCGAGCAGTACTTC
>.|TRBJ2-3|.|TRBV11-2
CASSSHIRTDTQYF
TGTGCCAGCAGCTCGCATATACGCACAGATACGCAGTATTTT
>.|TRBJ1-1|.|TRBV23-1
CASSQTGYTEAFF
TGCGCCAGCAGCCAAACAGGGTACACTGAAGCTTTCTTT
>.|TRBJ1-1|once|TRBV19
CASSMAGKPNTEAFF
TGTGCCAGTAGTATGGCAGGGAAACCGAACACTGAAGCTTTCTTT
>.|TRBJ1-4|.|TRBV10-2
CASSDSHEKLFF
TGCGCCAGCAGTGACTCCCATGAAAAACTGTTTTTT
>.|TRBJ1-5|.|TRBV5-1
CASSLGPYNQPQHF
TGCGCCAGCAGCTTGGGGCCTTACAATCAGCCCCAGCATTTT
>.|TRBJ1-2|.|TRBV5-4
CASSLNAGETGGYTF
TGTGCCAGCAGCTTGAACGCAGGGGAAACGGGTGGCTACACCTTC
>TRBD1|TRBJ2-1|.|TRBV7-9
CASSMDRAQSFF
TGTGCCAGCAGCATGGACAGGGCGCAGAGCTTCTTC
>TRBD1|TRBJ1-5|.|TRBV10-3
CAISETGGNQPQHF
TGTGCCATCAGTGAGACAGGGGGCAATCAGCCCCAGCATTTT
>.|TRBJ2-5|.|TRBV3-1/TRBV3-2
CASSLSGLNPQETQYF
TGTGCCAGCAGCCTCTCGGGACTCAATCCCCAAGAGACCCAGTACTTC
>TRBD1|TRBJ2-7|.|TRBV12-5
CASGSQGAKVVYEQYF
TGTGCTAGTGGCAGTCAGGGGGCTAAGGTTGTCTACGAGCAGTACTTC
>.|TRBJ1-1|once|TRBV5-1
CASRVTDGKNTEAFF
TGCGCCAGCAGGGTGACGGACGGCAAGAACACTGAAGCTTTCTTT
>.|TRBJ1-2|once|TRBV6-2/TRBV6-3
CASSYSQTRSYGYTF
TGTGCCAGCAGTTACTCCCAAACTCGTAGCTATGGCTACACCTTC